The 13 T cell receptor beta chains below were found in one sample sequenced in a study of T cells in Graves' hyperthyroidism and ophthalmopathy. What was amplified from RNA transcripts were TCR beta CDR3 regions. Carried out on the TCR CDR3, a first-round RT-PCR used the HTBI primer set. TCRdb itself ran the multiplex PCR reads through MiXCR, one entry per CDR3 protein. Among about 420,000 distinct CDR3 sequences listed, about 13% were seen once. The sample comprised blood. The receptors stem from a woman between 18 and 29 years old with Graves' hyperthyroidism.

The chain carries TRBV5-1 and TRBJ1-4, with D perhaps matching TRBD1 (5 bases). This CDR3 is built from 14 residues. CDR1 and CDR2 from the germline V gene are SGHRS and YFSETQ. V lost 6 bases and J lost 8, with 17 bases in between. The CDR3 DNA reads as TGCGCCAGCACCCCCTTAATGGGGGGGGAAAAACTGTTTTTT. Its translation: CASTPLMGGEKLFF.

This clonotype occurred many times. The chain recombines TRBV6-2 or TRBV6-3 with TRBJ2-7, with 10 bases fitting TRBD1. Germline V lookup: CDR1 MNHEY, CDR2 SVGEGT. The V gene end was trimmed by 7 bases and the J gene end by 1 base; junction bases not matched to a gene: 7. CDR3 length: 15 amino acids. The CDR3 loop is CASTRLGQGSYEQYF. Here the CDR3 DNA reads TGTGCCAGCACCCGTTTGGGACAGGGGTCCTACGAGCAGTACTTC.

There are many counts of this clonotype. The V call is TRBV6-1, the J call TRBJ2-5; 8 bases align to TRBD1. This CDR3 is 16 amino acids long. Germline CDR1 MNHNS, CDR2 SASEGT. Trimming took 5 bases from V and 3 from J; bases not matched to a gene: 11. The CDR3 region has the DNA TGTGCCAGCAGTAATACTCCGGGGACAGGAAAAGAGACCCAGTACTTC. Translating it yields CASSNTPGTGKETQYF.

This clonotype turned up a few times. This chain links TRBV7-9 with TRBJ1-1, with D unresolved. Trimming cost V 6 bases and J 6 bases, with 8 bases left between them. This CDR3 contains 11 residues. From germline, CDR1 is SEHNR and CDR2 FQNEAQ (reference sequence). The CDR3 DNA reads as TGTGCCAGCAGATTGGACCCTGAAGCTTTCTTT. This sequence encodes CASRLDPEAFF.

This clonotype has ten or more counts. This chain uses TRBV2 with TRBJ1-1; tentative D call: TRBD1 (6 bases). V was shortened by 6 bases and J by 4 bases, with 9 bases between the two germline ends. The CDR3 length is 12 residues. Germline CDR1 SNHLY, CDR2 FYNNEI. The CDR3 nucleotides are TGTGCCAGCAGGGGGACACCCACTGAAGCTTTCTTT. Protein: CASRGTPTEAFF.

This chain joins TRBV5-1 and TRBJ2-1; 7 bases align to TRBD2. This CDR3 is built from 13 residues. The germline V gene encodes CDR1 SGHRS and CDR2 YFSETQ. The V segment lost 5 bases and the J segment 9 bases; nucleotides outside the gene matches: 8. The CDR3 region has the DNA TGCGCCAGCAGTACAAGGGAGCGGGGTGAGCAGTTCTTC. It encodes CASSTRERGEQFF.

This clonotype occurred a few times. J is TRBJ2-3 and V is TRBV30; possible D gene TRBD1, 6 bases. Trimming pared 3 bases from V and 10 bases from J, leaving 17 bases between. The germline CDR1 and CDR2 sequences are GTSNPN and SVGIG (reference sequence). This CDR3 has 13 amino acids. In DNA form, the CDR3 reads TGTGCCTGGAGACCGATGACCAGGGGATCGCAGTATTTT. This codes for CAWRPMTRGSQYF.

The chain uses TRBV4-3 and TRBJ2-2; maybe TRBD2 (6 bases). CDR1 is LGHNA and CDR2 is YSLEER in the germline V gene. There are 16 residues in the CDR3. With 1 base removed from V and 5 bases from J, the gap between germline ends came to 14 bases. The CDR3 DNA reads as TGCGCCAGCAGCCAAGCCGCAGGGAGGAGAACCGGGGAGCTGTTTTTT. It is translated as CASSQAAGRRTGELFF.

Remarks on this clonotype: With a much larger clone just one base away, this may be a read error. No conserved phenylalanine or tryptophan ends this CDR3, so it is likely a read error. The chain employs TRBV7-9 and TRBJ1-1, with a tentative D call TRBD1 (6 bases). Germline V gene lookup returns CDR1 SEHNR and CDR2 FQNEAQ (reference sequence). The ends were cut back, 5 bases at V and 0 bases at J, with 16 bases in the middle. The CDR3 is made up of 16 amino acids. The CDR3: CASSQPPGHMNTEAFS. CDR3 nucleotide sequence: TGTGCCAGCAGCCAACCGCCGGGACACATGAACACTGAAGCTTTCTCT.

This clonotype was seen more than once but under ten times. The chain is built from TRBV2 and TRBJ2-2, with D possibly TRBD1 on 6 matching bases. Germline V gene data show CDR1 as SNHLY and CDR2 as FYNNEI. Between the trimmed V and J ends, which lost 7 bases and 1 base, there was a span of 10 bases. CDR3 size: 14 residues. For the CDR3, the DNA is TGTGCCAGCACCGAGGGGGTGAACACCGGGGAGCTGTTTTTT. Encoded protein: CASTEGVNTGELFF.

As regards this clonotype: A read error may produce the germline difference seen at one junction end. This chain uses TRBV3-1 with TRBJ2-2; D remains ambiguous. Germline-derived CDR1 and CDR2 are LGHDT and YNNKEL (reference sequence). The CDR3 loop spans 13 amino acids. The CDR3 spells CAISLARTGELFF. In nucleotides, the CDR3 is TGTGCCATCAGCCTCGCGAGAACCGGGGAGCTGTTTTTT.

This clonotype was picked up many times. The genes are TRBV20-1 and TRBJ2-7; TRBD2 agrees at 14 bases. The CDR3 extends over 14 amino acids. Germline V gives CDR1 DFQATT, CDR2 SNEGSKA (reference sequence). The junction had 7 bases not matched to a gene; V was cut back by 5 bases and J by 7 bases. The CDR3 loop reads CSAPGLAGAGEQYF. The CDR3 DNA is TGCAGTGCTCCGGGACTAGCGGGAGCGGGGGAGCAGTACTTC.

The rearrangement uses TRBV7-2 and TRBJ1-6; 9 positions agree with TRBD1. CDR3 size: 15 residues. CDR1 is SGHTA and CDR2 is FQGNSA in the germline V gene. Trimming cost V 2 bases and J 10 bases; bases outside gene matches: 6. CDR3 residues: CASSLRTGVRSPLHF. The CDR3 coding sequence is TGTGCCAGCAGCTTAAGGACAGGGGTAAGGTCACCCCTCCACTTT.